The next 8 T cell receptor beta chains were all read from a single sample in a study of T cell repertoires in cytomegalovirus infection. TCRdb reanalysed the reads using MiXCR and keeps one entry per CDR3 protein. This table has 200,000 or so distinct CDR3 sequences, about 21% appearing once. What was sequenced was PBMCs. These receptors were taken from a human donor in good health (CMV status not recorded). Some clones in this sample may be carry-over from other donors' samples.

The chain has TRBV15 and TRBJ1-4; D unclear. Germline CDR1 is LNHNV and CDR2 is YYDKDF (reference sequence). The CDR3 runs to 14 residues. V was clipped by 6 bases and J by 5 bases, with 13 bases between them. The CDR3 is CATSAGSGNEKLFF. CDR3 in DNA: TGTGCCACCAGTGCCGGCTCGGGGAATGAAAAACTGTTTTTT.

There are a few counts of this clonotype. The gene calls are TRBV7-9 and TRBJ1-1; TRBD1 matches at 7 bases. Germline CDR1 reads SEHNR; CDR2 reads FQNEAQ (reference sequence). With V trimmed by 3 bases and J by 2 bases, 9 bases remained unmatched. The CDR3 covers 16 residues. The CDR3 loop reads CASSFGPDRSNTEAFF. The CDR3 nucleotides read TGTGCCAGCAGCTTTGGGCCGGACAGGTCCAACACTGAAGCTTTCTTT.

The chain combines TRBV5-1 with TRBJ2-1; D is ambiguous. The CDR3 consists of 14 residues. Looked up from germline, CDR1 is SGHRS and CDR2 is YFSETQ. Between the trimmed V and J ends, which lost 1 base and 5 bases, there was a span of 10 bases. CDR3 sequence: CASSLRVDHNEQFF. In nucleotides, the CDR3 is TGCGCCAGCAGCTTGAGGGTTGACCACAATGAGCAGTTCTTC.

CDR3 DNA: TGTGCCAGCAGCTGGCCCAGGACAGTGAACGATGAGCAGTTCTTC. Translated: CASSWPRTVNDEQFF. V and J are TRBV7-9 and TRBJ2-1, with D possibly matching TRBD1 (6 bases). The V and J ends lost 4 bases and 8 bases respectively, with 18 bases between them. Germline values: CDR1 SEHNR, CDR2 FQNEAQ (reference sequence). This CDR3 region has 15 residues.

V and J are TRBV25-1 and TRBJ2-1; TRBD2 matches at 9 bases. Germline assignment: CDR1 MGHDK and CDR2 SYGVNS. The CDR3 length is 15 residues. Unmatched junction bases numbered 14, after V lost 8 bases and J lost 9 bases. In nucleotides, the CDR3 is TGTGCCAGCCAGAATAGCGGGGGTAGGTTTGGTGAGCAGTTCTTC. This gives the protein CASQNSGGRFGEQFF.

V usage is TRBV9 and J usage is TRBJ1-3, with 10 bases matching TRBD1. From germline, CDR1 is SGDLS and CDR2 YYNGEE. After removal of 2 bases from V and 2 bases from J, the junction contained 4 bases not matched to a gene. This CDR3 comprises 16 residues. This CDR3 is CASSVGTGVAGNTIYF. CDR3 nucleotides: TGTGCCAGCAGCGTTGGGACAGGGGTGGCTGGAAACACCATATATTTT.

This clonotype was found many times. V gene TRBV7-8 combines with J gene TRBJ2-7, with TRBD1 identical over 8 bases. The trim removed 6 bases at V and 3 bases at J, leaving 7 bases unmatched. Germline V gene lookup returns CDR1 SGHVS and CDR2 FQNEAQ. This CDR3 has 14 residues. Here the CDR3 reads CASRQRGTGYEQYF. CDR3 nucleotide sequence: TGTGCCAGCAGACAACGCGGGACAGGCTACGAGCAGTACTTC.

This clonotype was seen repeatedly, ten times or more. The chain is built from TRBV7-7 and TRBJ2-2; weak D call: TRBD1 (6 bases). The germline V gene encodes CDR1 SSHAT and CDR2 FNYEAQ (reference sequence). Between the trimmed V and J ends, which lost 5 bases and 3 bases, there was a span of 13 bases. The CDR3 consists of 15 residues. CDR3 bases: TGTGCCAGCAGCCCCAGGGGTTCCGACACCGGGGAGCTGTTTTTT. This codes for CASSPRGSDTGELFF.